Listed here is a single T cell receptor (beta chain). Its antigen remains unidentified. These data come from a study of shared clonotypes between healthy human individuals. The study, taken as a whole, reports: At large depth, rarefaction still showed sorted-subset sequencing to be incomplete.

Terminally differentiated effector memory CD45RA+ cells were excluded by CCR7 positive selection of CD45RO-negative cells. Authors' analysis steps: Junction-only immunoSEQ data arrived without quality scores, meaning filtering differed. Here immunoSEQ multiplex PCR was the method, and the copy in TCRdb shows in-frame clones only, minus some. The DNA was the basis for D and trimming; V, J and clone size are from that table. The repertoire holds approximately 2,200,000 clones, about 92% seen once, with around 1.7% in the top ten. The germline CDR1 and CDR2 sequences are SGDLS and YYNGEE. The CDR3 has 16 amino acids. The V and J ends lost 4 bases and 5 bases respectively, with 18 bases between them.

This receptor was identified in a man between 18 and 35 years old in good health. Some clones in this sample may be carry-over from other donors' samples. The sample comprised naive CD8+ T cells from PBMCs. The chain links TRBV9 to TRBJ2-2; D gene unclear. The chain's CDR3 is CASSLGQLIGTGELFF. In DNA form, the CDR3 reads TGTGCCAGCAGCCTCGGGCAACTCATAGGGACCGGGGAGCTGTTTTTT.